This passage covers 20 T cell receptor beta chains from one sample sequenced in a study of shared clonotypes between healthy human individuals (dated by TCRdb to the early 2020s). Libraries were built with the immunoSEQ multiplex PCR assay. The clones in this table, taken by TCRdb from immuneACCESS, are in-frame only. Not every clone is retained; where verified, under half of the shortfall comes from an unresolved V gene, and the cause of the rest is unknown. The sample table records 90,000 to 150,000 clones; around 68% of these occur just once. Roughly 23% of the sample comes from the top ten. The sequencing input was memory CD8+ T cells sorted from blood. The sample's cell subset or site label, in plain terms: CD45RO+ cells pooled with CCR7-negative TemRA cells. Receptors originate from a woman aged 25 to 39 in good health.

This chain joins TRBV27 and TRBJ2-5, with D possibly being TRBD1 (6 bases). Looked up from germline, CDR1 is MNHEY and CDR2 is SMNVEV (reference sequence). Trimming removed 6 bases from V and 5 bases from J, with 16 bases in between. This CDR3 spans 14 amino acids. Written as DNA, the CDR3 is TGTGCCAGCAGACCAGGGACAATAGGGGAGACCCAGTACTTC. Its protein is CASRPGTIGETQYF.

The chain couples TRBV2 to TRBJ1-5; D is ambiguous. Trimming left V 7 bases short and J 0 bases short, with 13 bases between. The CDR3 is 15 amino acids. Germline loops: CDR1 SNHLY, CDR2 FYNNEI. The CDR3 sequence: CASTGGGASNQPQHF. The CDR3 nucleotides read TGTGCCAGCACCGGAGGCGGCGCTAGCAATCAGCCCCAGCATTTT.

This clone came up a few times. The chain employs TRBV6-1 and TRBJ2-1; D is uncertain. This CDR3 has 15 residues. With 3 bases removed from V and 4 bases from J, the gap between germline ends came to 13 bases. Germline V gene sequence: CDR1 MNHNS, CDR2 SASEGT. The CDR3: CASSEMSGDYNEQFF. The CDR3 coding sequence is TGTGCCAGCAGTGAGATGTCTGGTGATTACAATGAGCAGTTCTTC.

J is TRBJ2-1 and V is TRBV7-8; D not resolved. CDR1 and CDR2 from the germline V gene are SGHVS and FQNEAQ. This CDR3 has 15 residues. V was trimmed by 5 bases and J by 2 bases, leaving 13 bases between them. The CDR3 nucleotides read TGTGCCAGCAGCGGTTGGTTCTTCCCCTACAATGAGCAGTTCTTC. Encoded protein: CASSGWFFPYNEQFF.

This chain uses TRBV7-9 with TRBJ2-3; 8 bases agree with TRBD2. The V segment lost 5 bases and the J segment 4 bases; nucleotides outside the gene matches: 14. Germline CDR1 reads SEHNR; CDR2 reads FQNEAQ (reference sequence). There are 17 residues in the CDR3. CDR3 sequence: CASSPHLTSGGADTQYF. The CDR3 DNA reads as TGTGCCAGCAGCCCCCACCTAACTAGCGGCGGGGCAGATACGCAGTATTTT.

This CDR3 reads CASRGGWAANTGELFF. The CDR3 DNA reads as TGTGCCAGTCGCGGGGGGTGGGCGGCGAACACCGGGGAGCTGTTTTTT. The rearrangement uses TRBV19 and TRBJ2-2; 8 nucleotides align to TRBD2. This CDR3 is 16 amino acids long. J was trimmed by 0 bases and V by 8 bases; bases with no gene match: 8. The V gene's germline CDR1 is LNHDA and CDR2 SQIVND (reference sequence).

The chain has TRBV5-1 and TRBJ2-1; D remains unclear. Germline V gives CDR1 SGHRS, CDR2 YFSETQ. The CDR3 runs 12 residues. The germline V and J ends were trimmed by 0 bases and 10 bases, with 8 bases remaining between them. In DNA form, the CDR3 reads TGCGCCAGCAGCTTGGTGTCGTCAGAGCAGTTCTTC. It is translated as CASSLVSSEQFF.

CDR3 nucleotides: TGTGCCAGCAGCTTCGGCAGGGCGCCTGGAAACACCATATATTTT. This sequence encodes CASSFGRAPGNTIYF. The chain carries TRBV13 and TRBJ1-3; D is perhaps TRBD1 (5 bases). Deletions cut 3 bases from V and 2 bases from J, with 11 bases between. Looked up from germline, CDR1 is PRHDT and CDR2 is FYEKMQ (reference sequence). The CDR3 is 15 residues long.

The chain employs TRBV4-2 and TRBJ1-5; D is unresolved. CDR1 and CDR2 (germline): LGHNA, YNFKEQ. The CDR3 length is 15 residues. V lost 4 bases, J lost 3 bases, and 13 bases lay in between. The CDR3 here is CASSPTGNHNQPQHF. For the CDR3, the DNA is TGTGCCAGCAGCCCAACCGGGAATCACAATCAGCCCCAGCATTTT.

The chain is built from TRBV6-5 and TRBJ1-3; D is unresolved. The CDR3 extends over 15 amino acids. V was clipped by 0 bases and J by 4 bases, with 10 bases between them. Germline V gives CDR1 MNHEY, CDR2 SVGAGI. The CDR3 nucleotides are TGTGCCAGCAGTTACTCGATGAGGAAAGGAAACACCATATATTTT. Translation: CASSYSMRKGNTIYF.

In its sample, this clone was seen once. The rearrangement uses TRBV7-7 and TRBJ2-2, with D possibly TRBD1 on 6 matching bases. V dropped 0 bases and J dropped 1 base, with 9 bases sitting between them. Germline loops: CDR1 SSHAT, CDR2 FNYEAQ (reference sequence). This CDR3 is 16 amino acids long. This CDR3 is CASSLAWTVNTGELFF. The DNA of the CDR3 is TGTGCCAGCAGCTTAGCGTGGACAGTGAACACCGGGGAGCTGTTTTTT. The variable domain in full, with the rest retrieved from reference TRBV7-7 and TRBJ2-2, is GAGVSQSPRYKVTKRGQDVTLRCDPISSHATLYWYQQALGQGPEFLTYFNYEAQPDKSGLPSDRFSAERPEGSISTLTIQRTEQRDSAMYRCASSLAWTVNTGELFFGEGSRLTVL.

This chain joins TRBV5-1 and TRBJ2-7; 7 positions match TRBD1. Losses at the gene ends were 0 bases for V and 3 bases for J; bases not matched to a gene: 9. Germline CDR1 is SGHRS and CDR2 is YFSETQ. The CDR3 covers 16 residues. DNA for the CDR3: TGCGCCAGCAGCTTGGAGGGGGCATCAGGCTTCTACGAGCAGTACTTC. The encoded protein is CASSLEGASGFYEQYF.

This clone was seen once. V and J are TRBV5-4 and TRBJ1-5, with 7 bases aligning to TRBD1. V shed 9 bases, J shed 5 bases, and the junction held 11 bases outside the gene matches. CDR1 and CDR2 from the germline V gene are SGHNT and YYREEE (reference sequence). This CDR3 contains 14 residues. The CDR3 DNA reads TGTGCCACAAATGACAGGGTGAATGATCAGCCCCAGCATTTT. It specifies CATNDRVNDQPQHF.

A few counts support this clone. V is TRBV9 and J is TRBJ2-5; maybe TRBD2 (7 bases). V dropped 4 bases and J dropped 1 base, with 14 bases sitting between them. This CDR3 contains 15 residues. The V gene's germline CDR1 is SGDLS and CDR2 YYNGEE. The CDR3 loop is CASSRRGGGQETQYF. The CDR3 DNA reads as TGTGCCAGCAGCCGCAGGGGAGGGGGCCAAGAGACCCAGTACTTC.

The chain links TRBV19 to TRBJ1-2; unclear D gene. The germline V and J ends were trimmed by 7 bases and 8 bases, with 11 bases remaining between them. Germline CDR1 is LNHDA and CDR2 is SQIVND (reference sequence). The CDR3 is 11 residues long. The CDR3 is CASIGDFGYTF. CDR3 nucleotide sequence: TGTGCCAGTATTGGAGACTTCGGCTACACCTTC. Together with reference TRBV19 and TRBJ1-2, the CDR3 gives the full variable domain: DGGITQSPKYLFRKEGQNVTLSCEQNLNHDAMYWYRQDPGQGLRLIYYSQIVNDFQKGDIAEGYSVSREKKESFPLTVTSAQKNPTAFYLCASIGDFGYTFGSGTRLTVV.

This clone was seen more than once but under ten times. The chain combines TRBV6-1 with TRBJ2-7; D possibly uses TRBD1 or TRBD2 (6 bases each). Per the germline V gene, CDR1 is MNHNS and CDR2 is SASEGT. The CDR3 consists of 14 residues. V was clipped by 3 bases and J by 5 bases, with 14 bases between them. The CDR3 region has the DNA TGTGCCAGCAGTGATGTCTCGGGGGCCAACGAGCAGTACTTC. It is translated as CASSDVSGANEQYF.

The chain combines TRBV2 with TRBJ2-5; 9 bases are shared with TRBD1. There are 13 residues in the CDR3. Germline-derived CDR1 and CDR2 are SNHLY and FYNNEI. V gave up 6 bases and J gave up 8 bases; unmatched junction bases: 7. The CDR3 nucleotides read TGTGCCAGCAGGACAGGGGGGAAAGGTACCCAGTACTTC. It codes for CASRTGGKGTQYF.

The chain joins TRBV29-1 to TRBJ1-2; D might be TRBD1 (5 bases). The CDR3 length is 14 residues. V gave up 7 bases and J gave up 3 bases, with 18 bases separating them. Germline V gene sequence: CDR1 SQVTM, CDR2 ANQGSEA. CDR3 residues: CSDGYRREDYGYTF. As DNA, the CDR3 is TGCAGCGATGGCTACAGGAGGGAGGACTATGGCTACACCTTC.

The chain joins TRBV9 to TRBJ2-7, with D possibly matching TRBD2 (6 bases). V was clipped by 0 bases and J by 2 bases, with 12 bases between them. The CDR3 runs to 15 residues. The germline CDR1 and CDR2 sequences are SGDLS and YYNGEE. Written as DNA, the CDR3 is TGTGCCAGCAGCGTAGCGGCTAGCGCTGCCTACGAGCAGTACTTC. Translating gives CASSVAASAAYEQYF.

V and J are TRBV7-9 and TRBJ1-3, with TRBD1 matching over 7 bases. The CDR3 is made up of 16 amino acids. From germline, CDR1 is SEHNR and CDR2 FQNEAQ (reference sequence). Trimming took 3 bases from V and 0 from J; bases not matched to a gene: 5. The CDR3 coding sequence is TGTGCCAGCAGCTTCTACGACAGGGCCTCTGGAAACACCATATATTTT. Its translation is CASSFYDRASGNTIYF.